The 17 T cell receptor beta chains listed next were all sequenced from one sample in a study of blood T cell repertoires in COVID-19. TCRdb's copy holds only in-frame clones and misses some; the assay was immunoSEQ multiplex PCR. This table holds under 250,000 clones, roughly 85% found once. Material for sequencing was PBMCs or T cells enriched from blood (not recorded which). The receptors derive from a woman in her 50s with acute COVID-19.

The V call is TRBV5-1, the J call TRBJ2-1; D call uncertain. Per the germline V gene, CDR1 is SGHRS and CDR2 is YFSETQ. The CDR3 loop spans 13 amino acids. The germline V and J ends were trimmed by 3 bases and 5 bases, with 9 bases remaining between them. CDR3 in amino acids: CASSSLKDNEQFF. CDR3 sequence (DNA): TGCGCCAGCAGCTCACTCAAAGACAATGAGCAGTTCTTC.

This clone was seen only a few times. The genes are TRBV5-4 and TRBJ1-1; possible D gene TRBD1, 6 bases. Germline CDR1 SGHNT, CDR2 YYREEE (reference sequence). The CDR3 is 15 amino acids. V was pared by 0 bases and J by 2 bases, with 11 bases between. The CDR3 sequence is CASSLAPGANTEAFF. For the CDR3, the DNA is TGTGCCAGCAGCTTGGCGCCAGGGGCTAACACTGAAGCTTTCTTT.

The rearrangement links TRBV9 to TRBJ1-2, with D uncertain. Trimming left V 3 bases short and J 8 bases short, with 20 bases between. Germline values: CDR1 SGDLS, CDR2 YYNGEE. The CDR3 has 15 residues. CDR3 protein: CASSASSGGLGGYTF. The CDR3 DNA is TGTGCCAGCAGCGCATCAAGCGGAGGGCTAGGAGGCTACACCTTC.

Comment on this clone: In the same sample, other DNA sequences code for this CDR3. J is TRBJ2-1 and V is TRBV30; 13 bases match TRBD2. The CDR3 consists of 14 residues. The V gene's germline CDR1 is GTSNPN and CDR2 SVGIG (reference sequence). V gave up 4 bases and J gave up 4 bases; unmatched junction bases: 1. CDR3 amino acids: CAWTLAGGYNEQFF. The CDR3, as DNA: TGTGCCTGGACACTAGCGGGGGGGTACAATGAGCAGTTCTTC.

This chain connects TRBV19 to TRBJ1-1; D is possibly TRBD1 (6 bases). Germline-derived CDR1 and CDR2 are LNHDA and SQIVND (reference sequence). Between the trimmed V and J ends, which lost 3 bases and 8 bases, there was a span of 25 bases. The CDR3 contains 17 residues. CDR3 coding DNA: TGTGCCAGTAGTATGAGGCGAGGGGGTCGGAGCTTACTAGAAGCTTTCTTT. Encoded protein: CASSMRRGGRSLLEAFF.

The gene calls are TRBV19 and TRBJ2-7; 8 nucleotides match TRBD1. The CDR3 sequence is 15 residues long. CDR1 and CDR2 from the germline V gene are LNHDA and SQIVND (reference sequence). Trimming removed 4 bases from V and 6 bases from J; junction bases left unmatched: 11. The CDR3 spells CASSSREQGGLEQYF. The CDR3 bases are TGTGCCAGTAGTAGTAGGGAACAGGGGGGACTCGAGCAGTACTTC.

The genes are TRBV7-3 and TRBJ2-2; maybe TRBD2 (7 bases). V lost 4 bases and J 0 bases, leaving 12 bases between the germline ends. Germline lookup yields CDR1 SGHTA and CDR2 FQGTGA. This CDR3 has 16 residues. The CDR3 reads CASSSRGGPNTGELFF. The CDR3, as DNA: TGTGCCAGCAGCTCTCGCGGGGGCCCGAACACCGGGGAGCTGTTTTTT.

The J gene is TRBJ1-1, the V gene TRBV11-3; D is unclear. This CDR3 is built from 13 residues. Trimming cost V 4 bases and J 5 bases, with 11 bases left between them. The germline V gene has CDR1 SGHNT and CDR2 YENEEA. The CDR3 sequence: CASSSHYGTEAFF. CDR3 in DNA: TGTGCCAGCAGCTCTCACTACGGGACTGAAGCTTTCTTT.

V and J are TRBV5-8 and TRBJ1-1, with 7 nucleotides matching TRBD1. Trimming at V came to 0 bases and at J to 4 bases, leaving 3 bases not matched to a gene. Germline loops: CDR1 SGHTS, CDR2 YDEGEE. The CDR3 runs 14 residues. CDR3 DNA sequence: TGTGCCAGCAGCTTGGGACAGGGTATCACTGAAGCTTTCTTT. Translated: CASSLGQGITEAFF. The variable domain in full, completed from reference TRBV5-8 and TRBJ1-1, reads EAGVTQSPTHLIKTRGQQATLRCSPISGHTSVYWYQQALGLGLQFLLWYDEGEERNRGNFPPRFSGRQFPNYSSELNVNALELEDSALYLCASSLGQGITEAFFGQGTRLTVV.

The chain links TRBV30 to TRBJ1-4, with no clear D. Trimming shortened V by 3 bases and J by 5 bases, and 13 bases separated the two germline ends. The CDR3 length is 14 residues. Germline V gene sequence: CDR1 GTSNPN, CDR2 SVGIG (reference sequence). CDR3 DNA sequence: TGTGCCTGGAGCCAGGTGGGAGGGAATGAAAAACTGTTTTTT. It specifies CAWSQVGGNEKLFF.

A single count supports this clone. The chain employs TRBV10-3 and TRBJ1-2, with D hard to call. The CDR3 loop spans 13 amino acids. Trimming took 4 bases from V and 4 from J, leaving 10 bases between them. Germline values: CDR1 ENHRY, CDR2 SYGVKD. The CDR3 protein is CAISGDMIYGYTF. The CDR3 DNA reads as TGTGCCATCAGTGGCGACATGATCTATGGCTACACCTTC.

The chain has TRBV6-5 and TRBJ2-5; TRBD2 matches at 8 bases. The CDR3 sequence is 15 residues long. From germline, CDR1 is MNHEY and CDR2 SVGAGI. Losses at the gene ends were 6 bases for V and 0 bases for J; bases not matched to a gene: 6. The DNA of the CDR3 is TGTGCCAGCAGAAGTAGCGGGGCTTACCAAGAGACCCAGTACTTC. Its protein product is CASRSSGAYQETQYF.

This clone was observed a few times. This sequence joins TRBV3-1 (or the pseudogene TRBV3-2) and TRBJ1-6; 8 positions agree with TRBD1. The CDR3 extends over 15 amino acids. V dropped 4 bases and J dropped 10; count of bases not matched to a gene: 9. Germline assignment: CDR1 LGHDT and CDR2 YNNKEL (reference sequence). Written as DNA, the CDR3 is TGTGCCAGCAGCCCCTGGACAGGGTCAAAGTCACCCCTCCACTTT. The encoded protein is CASSPWTGSKSPLHF.

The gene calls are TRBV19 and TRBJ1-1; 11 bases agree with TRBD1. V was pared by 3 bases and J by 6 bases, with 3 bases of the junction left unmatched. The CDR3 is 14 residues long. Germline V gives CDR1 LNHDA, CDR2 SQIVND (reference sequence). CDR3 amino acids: CASSMDRGRSEAFF. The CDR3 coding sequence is TGTGCCAGTAGTATGGACAGGGGGCGCTCTGAAGCTTTCTTT.

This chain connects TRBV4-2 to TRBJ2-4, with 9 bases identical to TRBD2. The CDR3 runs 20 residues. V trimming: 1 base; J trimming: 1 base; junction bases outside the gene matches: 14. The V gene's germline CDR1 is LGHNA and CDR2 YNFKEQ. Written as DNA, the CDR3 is TGTGCCAGCAGCCAAGGAAATCCGTCTAGCGGGGTCCTCGCCAAAAACATTCAGTACTTC. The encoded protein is CASSQGNPSSGVLAKNIQYF.

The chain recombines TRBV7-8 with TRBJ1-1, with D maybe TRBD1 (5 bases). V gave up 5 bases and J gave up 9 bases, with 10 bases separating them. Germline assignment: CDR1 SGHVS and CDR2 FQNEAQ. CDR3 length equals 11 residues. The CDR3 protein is CASSPGGKAFF. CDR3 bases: TGTGCCAGCAGCCCCGGGGGAAAAGCTTTCTTT.

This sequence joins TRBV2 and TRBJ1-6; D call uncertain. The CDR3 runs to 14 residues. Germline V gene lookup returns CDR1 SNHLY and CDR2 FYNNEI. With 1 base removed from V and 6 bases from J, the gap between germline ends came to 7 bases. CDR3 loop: CASSEGRGNSPLHF. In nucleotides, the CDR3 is TGTGCCAGCAGTGAAGGGCGGGGTAATTCACCCCTCCACTTT. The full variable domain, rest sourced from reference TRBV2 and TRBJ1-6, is EPEVTQTPSHQVTQMGQEVILRCVPISNHLYFYWYRQILGQKVEFLVSFYNNEISEKSEIFDDQFSVERPDGSNFTLKIRSTKLEDSAMYFCASSEGRGNSPLHFGNGTRLTVT.